The 15 T cell receptor beta chains listed next were all sequenced from one sample in a study of CD8+CD57+ T cells in acquired aplastic anemia (dated by TCRdb to 2016 to 2019). Sequencing relied on an Illumina HiSeq 2000. Profiling of TCR beta VDJ combinations and CDR3 sequences used genomic DNA as the template. Using fastp at Q25 and MiXCR, TCRdb reprocessed the public reads and kept productive beta chains. Rows with one shared CDR3 protein collapse into an entry with the most common genes and DNA. The sample profile shows about 150,000 distinct CDR3 sequences; around 48% of them were found once. The ten largest make up about 30% of the sample. Patients chosen for sequencing had shown expansion of CD8+CD57+ cells by flow cytometry. Sequenced: sorted CD4+, CD8+, or CD8+CD57+ T cells (not recorded which) from PBMCs. The receptors stem from a human donor with aplastic anemia.

The V and J genes are TRBV7-3 and TRBJ1-2, with 7 bases lining up with TRBD1. This CDR3 region has 14 residues. After removal of 3 bases from V and 4 bases from J, the junction contained 5 bases not matched to a gene. Germline V gene data show CDR1 as SGHTA and CDR2 as FQGTGA. The CDR3 here is CASSLRQGVYGYTF. For the CDR3, the DNA is TGTGCCAGCAGCTTGCGACAGGGCGTCTATGGCTACACCTTC. Full variable domain (remainder filled in from reference TRBV7-3 and TRBJ1-2): GAGVSQTPSNKVTEKGKYVELRCDPISGHTALYWYRQSLGQGPEFLIYFQGTGAADDSGLPNDRFFAVRPEGSVSTLKIQRTERGDSAVYLCASSLRQGVYGYTFGSGTRLTVV.

This clonotype was recorded a few times. This chain uses TRBV3-1 with TRBJ2-2, with D tentatively TRBD1 or TRBD2 (5 bases each). The CDR3 sequence is 16 residues long. In germline, CDR1 is LGHDT, CDR2 YNNKEL (reference sequence). The V and J ends lost 4 bases and 6 bases respectively, with 18 bases between them. CDR3 sequence: CASSLRDPLLAGELFF. The CDR3, as DNA: TGTGCCAGCAGCCTCCGGGACCCCCTCCTAGCCGGGGAGCTGTTTTTT.

At least ten counts were recorded for this clonotype. The CDR3 sequence is CASSQEWGGYSYEQYF. DNA of the CDR3: TGCGCCAGCAGCCAAGAATGGGGCGGTTACTCCTACGAGCAGTACTTC. The V call is TRBV4-1, the J call TRBJ2-7, with D maybe TRBD1 (5 bases). Trimming shortened V by 0 bases and J by 0 bases, and 12 bases separated the two germline ends. The germline V gene encodes CDR1 MGHRA and CDR2 YSYEKL. The CDR3 loop spans 16 amino acids.

This chain connects TRBV24-1 to TRBJ2-1, with a possible D match to TRBD1 (5 bases). Looked up from germline, CDR1 is KGHDR and CDR2 is SFDVKD. This CDR3 region has 13 residues. Deletions cut 12 bases from V and 4 bases from J, with 15 bases between. The CDR3 DNA follows: TGTGCCTGGAGTCAGGGCAAGTACAATGAGCAGTTCTTC. This gives the protein CAWSQGKYNEQFF.

The chain carries TRBV9 and TRBJ1-5; D unresolved. Trimming shortened V by 3 bases and J by 5 bases, and 9 bases separated the two germline ends. Germline-derived CDR1 and CDR2 are SGDLS and YYNGEE. The length of the CDR3 is 13 residues. The CDR3 DNA reads as TGTGCCAGCAGCGCGCACACCGATCAGCCCCAGCATTTT. This sequence encodes CASSAHTDQPQHF.

A word on this clonotype: This may come from a read error, since a much larger clone is one base off. This chain joins TRBV12-3 or TRBV12-4 and TRBJ2-3; D not certain. The CDR3 totals 16 residues. Trimming removed 8 bases at V and 6 bases at J, with 24 bases between. CDR3 coding DNA: TGTGCCAGCCAGATAGGAGCGACGGAGTTATTCGATACGCAGTATTTT. Protein: CASQIGATELFDTQYF.

J is TRBJ2-6 and V is TRBV24-1; no clear D. The CDR3 is 16 residues long. Trimming took off 3 bases at V and 4 bases at J, with 12 bases between the two ends. Germline V CDR1 and CDR2: KGHDR, SFDVKD. CDR3 in amino acids: CATSDARRAGANVLTF. CDR3 DNA sequence: TGTGCCACCAGTGATGCCCGAAGGGCCGGGGCCAACGTCCTGACTTTC.

As to this clonotype: A junction end diverges from the germline sequence, so it may reflect a read error. The chain uses TRBV7-9 and TRBJ2-3; D is undetermined. The CDR3 extends over 13 amino acids. CDR1 SEHNR and CDR2 FQNEAQ come from the germline V gene (reference sequence). In nucleotides, the CDR3 is TGTGTCAGCAGCTTTGGCAACACAGATACGCAGTATTTT. Translating gives CVSSFGNTDTQYF.

At least ten counts were recorded for this clonotype. As DNA, the CDR3 is TGTGCCACCAGTGATGCGTCGGGGAAACAGTATGAGCAGTTCTTC. Protein product: CATSDASGKQYEQFF. The rearrangement links TRBV24-1 to TRBJ2-1; tentatively, D is TRBD2 (5 bases). The germline gives CDR1 KGHDR, CDR2 SFDVKD. Trimming left V 3 bases short and J 8 bases short, with 16 bases between. The CDR3 length is 15 residues.

V gene TRBV5-4 combines with J gene TRBJ2-3; no definite D call. V was pared by 0 bases and J by 1 base, with 12 bases between. The CDR3 extends over 16 amino acids. Germline V gives CDR1 SGHNT, CDR2 YYREEE (reference sequence). CDR3: CASSLALGPGTDTQYF. The CDR3 coding sequence is TGTGCCAGCAGCTTGGCCCTAGGACCGGGCACAGATACGCAGTATTTT.

This clonotype was recorded many times. This chain joins TRBV9 and TRBJ1-1; D gene ambiguous. The CDR3 is 15 amino acids. V shed 0 bases and J shed 2 bases, with 11 bases lying between them. Germline V CDR1 and CDR2: SGDLS, YYNGEE. The CDR3 DNA sequence: TGTGCCAGCAGCGTAGGGAACCACGGTAACACTGAAGCTTTCTTT. It translates to CASSVGNHGNTEAFF.

In its sample, this clonotype was seen many times. The chain carries TRBV20-1 and TRBJ2-1; TRBD2 matches 12 bases. Germline V gene sequence: CDR1 DFQATT, CDR2 SNEGSKA (reference sequence). Germline trimming cut 5 bases from V and 5 bases from J; bases unmatched to any gene: 4. The CDR3 is made up of 14 amino acids. The CDR3 nucleotides are TGCAGTGCTCCCCTAGCGGGAGGGGACAATGAGCAGTTCTTC. Residues: CSAPLAGGDNEQFF.

The chain uses TRBV11-1 and TRBJ2-1, with 10 bases identical to TRBD2. CDR1 and CDR2 (germline): SGHAT, FQDESV (reference sequence). V lost 2 bases, J lost 10 bases, and 8 bases stayed unmatched. The CDR3 extends over 15 amino acids. The CDR3 nucleotides read TGTGCCAGCAGCTTACCCGGACTAGCGGTGGTAGAGCAGTTCTTC. This encodes CASSLPGLAVVEQFF. Together with reference TRBV11-1 and TRBJ2-1, the CDR3 gives the full variable domain: EAEVAQSPRYKITEKSQAVAFWCDPISGHATLYWYRQILGQGPELLVQFQDESVVDDSQLPKDRFSAERLKGVDSTLKIQPAELGDSAMYLCASSLPGLAVVEQFFGPGTRLTVL.

This clonotype has only a few counts. The chain links TRBV29-1 to TRBJ1-4; D not resolved. The CDR3 contains 11 residues. Between the trimmed V and J ends, which lost 4 bases and 8 bases, there was a span of 8 bases. The germline CDR1 and CDR2 sequences are SQVTM and ANQGSEA. CDR3 sequence: CSVALGEKLFF. The CDR3 nucleotides are TGCAGCGTTGCATTGGGAGAAAAACTGTTTTTT.

V gene TRBV10-2 combines with J gene TRBJ1-3, with D unresolved. The germline V gene encodes CDR1 WSHSY and CDR2 SAAADI. The CDR3 has 13 amino acids. The ends were cut back, 4 bases at V and 7 bases at J, with 11 bases in the middle. The CDR3 nucleotides are TGCGCCAGCAGTGCCACGCCAGGCAACACCATATATTTT. Translating it yields CASSATPGNTIYF.